This entry lists 23 T cell receptor beta chains sequenced from one sample in a study of cytomegalovirus exposure and HLA in healthy donors. PCR involved 60 Vbeta and 13 Jbeta primers. Here immunoSEQ multiplex PCR was the method, and the copy in TCRdb shows in-frame clones only, minus some. Of 150,000 to 200,000 clones listed, 70% to 80% are singletons. The sequenced sample consisted of PBMCs. The receptors here all came from a man aged 25 to 40 in good health and CMV-seronegative.

As regards this clone: Other DNA sequences in the sample encode the same CDR3. The rearrangement uses TRBV28 and TRBJ1-3; D gene ambiguous. This CDR3 region has 14 residues. Germline loops: CDR1 MDHEN, CDR2 SYDVKM. V shed 5 bases and J shed 0 bases, with 8 bases lying between them. The CDR3 sequence: CASSPPGSGNTIYF. CDR3 sequence (DNA): TGTGCCAGCAGTCCCCCCGGCTCTGGAAACACCATATATTTT.

The chain recombines TRBV15 with TRBJ1-5, with a weak D call TRBD1 (6 bases). The CDR3 sequence is 17 residues long. Trimming took 3 bases from V and 3 from J, leaving 18 bases between them. CDR1 is LNHNV and CDR2 is YYDKDF in the germline V gene (reference sequence). In DNA, the CDR3 is TGTGCCACCAGCAGTGGACAGCCCGTTGCCTACAATCAGCCCCAGCATTTT. It yields the protein CATSSGQPVAYNQPQHF.

The CDR3 loop is CAISELAGTYEQYF. Written as DNA, the CDR3 is TGTGCCATCAGTGAACTAGCGGGCACCTACGAGCAGTACTTC. The chain links TRBV10-3 to TRBJ2-7; 9 bases match TRBD2. Germline lookup yields CDR1 ENHRY and CDR2 SYGVKD. V lost 3 bases, J lost 2 bases, and 2 bases stayed unmatched. The CDR3 totals 14 residues.

The chain joins TRBV30 to TRBJ1-1; the D gene is possibly TRBD1 (6 bases). The CDR3 spans 13 residues. Trimming took 2 bases from V and 4 from J, leaving 11 bases between them. Germline V CDR1 and CDR2: GTSNPN, SVGIG (reference sequence). The CDR3 is CAWSPQGGTEAFF. The CDR3 nucleotides read TGTGCCTGGAGTCCACAGGGTGGCACTGAAGCTTTCTTT.

This chain uses TRBV7-6 with TRBJ2-7, with 10 bases that match TRBD1. Trimming took 7 bases from V and 5 from J; bases not matched to a gene: 5. CDR1 and CDR2 from the germline V gene are SGHVS and FNYEAQ. This CDR3 is built from 13 residues. This chain's CDR3 is CASTTGGNDEQYF. CDR3 DNA sequence: TGTGCCAGCACGACAGGGGGCAACGACGAGCAGTACTTC.

The chain carries TRBV6-5 and TRBJ2-6, with D unclear. CDR1 MNHEY and CDR2 SVGAGI come from the germline V gene. The CDR3 extends over 16 amino acids. Trimming took 2 bases from V and 0 from J, leaving 8 bases between them. The CDR3 sequence is CASSYQVSSGANVLTF. The CDR3 DNA reads as TGTGCCAGCAGTTACCAGGTCAGCTCTGGGGCCAACGTCCTGACTTTC.

V gene TRBV18 combines with J gene TRBJ1-2; D remains ambiguous. The V end was cut by 2 bases, the J end by 1 base, with 5 bases between. CDR1 is KGHSH, CDR2 LQKENI, per germline. This CDR3 region has 13 residues. The CDR3 is CASSPGDNYGYTF. In DNA, the CDR3 is TGTGCCAGCTCACCAGGAGATAACTATGGCTACACCTTC.

This sequence joins TRBV28 and TRBJ1-5, with D perhaps TRBD1 (5 bases). The germline V gene encodes CDR1 MDHEN and CDR2 SYDVKM. The ends were cut back, 5 bases at V and 7 bases at J, with 15 bases in the middle. This CDR3 spans 14 amino acids. The CDR3 coding sequence is TGTGCCAGCAGTGCCCAGGGTTTGAGCCAGCCCCAGCATTTT. Amino acid sequence: CASSAQGLSQPQHF.

The chain uses TRBV14 and TRBJ1-2; TRBD1 agrees at 10 bases. Germline CDR1 is SGHDN and CDR2 is FVKESK. CDR3 length: 15 amino acids. Trimming at V came to 4 bases and at J to 6 bases, leaving 8 bases not matched to a gene. The CDR3 DNA is TGTGCCAGCAGCCGGACTCTTGGGACAGGGGATGGCTACACCTTC. Translated: CASSRTLGTGDGYTF. Full variable domain (remainder filled in from reference TRBV14 and TRBJ1-2): EAGVTQFPSHSVIEKGQTVTLRCDPISGHDNLYWYRRVMGKEIKFLLHFVKESKQDESGMPNNRFLAERTGGTYSTLKVQPAELEDSGVYFCASSRTLGTGDGYTFGSGTRLTVV.

The sample holds one count of this clone. V gene TRBV7-9 combines with J gene TRBJ1-2, with 12 bases that match TRBD1. Trimming removed 4 bases from V and 7 bases from J; junction bases left unmatched: 13. Germline V gene sequence: CDR1 SEHNR, CDR2 FQNEAQ (reference sequence). This CDR3 region has 17 residues. The CDR3 loop is CASSSTGGGQGARGYTF. CDR3 sequence (DNA): TGTGCCAGCAGCTCGACTGGGGGGGGACAGGGGGCGCGTGGCTACACCTTC.

This clone was counted between two and nine times. The chain employs TRBV5-1 and TRBJ2-3; weak D call: TRBD2 (6 bases). Trimming removed 3 bases from V and 3 bases from J, with 17 bases in between. Germline V gene data show CDR1 as SGHRS and CDR2 as YFSETQ. The CDR3 is made up of 16 amino acids. In nucleotides, the CDR3 is TGCGCCAGCAGCTCGACCCTGGGGCGGGGAACAGATACGCAGTATTTT. Protein: CASSSTLGRGTDTQYF.

This rearrangement joins TRBV27 to TRBJ2-2, with 8 bases aligning to TRBD2. The CDR3 has 14 amino acids. V lost 7 bases and J lost 4; bases outside the gene matches: 5. Germline V lookup: CDR1 MNHEY, CDR2 SMNVEV (reference sequence). The CDR3 DNA reads as TGTGCCAGCAACAGCGGGAGTGCCACCGGGGAGCTGTTTTTT. Its translation: CASNSGSATGELFF.

The J gene is TRBJ2-3, the V gene TRBV10-3, with 9 bases that match TRBD2. CDR3 length: 16 amino acids. Germline assignment: CDR1 ENHRY and CDR2 SYGVKD. Germline trimming cut 3 bases from V and 0 bases from J; bases unmatched to any gene: 4. CDR3 DNA sequence: TGTGCCATCAGTGAATCTAGCGGGGCTAGCACAGATACGCAGTATTTT. Translating it yields CAISESSGASTDTQYF.

This chain joins TRBV6-6 and TRBJ2-7; D call uncertain. The CDR3 has 14 residues. Germline CDR1 MNHNY, CDR2 SVGAGI (reference sequence). V was trimmed by 8 bases and J by 3 bases, leaving 17 bases between them. In DNA form, the CDR3 reads TGTGCCAGCGCGACATTCGATCCGGACTACGAGCAGTACTTC. Protein product: CASATFDPDYEQYF.

V is TRBV18 and J is TRBJ2-3, with 8 bases lining up with TRBD2. The V and J ends lost 3 bases and 2 bases, in that order; junction bases with no gene match: 13. Germline CDR1 reads KGHSH; CDR2 reads LQKENI. This CDR3 region has 18 residues. The DNA for the CDR3 is TGTGCCAGCTCACCCCTCCTACATAGCGGGGCGGCCACAGATACGCAGTATTTT. Protein product: CASSPLLHSGAATDTQYF.

The CDR3 DNA reads as TGTGCCAGCAGTAGACAGGGGAACACCGGGGAGCTGTTTTTT. Protein: CASSRQGNTGELFF. This chain joins TRBV6-6 and TRBJ2-2; 7 bases match TRBD1. V dropped 5 bases and J dropped 1; count of bases not matched to a gene: 1. This CDR3 spans 14 amino acids. CDR1 is MNHNY and CDR2 is SVGAGI in the germline V gene (reference sequence).

This rearrangement joins TRBV9 to TRBJ1-1, with TRBD1 as a possible D gene (6 bases). Germline V gene data show CDR1 as SGDLS and CDR2 as YYNGEE. The CDR3 is made up of 16 amino acids. V was cut by 3 bases and J by 4 bases, with 19 bases left in between. The CDR3 loop is CASSEIGAGAGTEAFF. The DNA for the CDR3 is TGTGCCAGCAGCGAGATAGGCGCAGGGGCGGGCACTGAAGCTTTCTTT.

J is TRBJ2-7 and V is TRBV28, with D hard to call. Germline loops: CDR1 MDHEN, CDR2 SYDVKM. The CDR3 runs 11 residues. Trimming removed 4 bases from V and 4 bases from J, with 5 bases in between. The CDR3: CASSSQYEQYF. The CDR3 region has the DNA TGTGCCAGCAGTTCTCAGTACGAGCAGTACTTC.

This clone was found a few times. V is TRBV10-3 and J is TRBJ2-2; tentatively, D is TRBD2 (8 bases). The CDR3 sequence is 16 residues long. Trimming cost V 7 bases and J 0 bases, with 15 bases left between them. Germline loops: CDR1 ENHRY, CDR2 SYGVKD. This chain's CDR3 is CAITGGGTANTGELFF. Here the CDR3 DNA reads TGTGCCATCACCGGGGGGGGGACAGCGAACACCGGGGAGCTGTTTTTT.

This chain connects TRBV21-1 to TRBJ2-3; TRBD2 was called by the table and not checked on the DNA. TRBV21-1 is reported as a pseudogene. This CDR3 region has 18 residues. CDR3 in amino acids: CASSRSWGLAGGTDTQYF. For the CDR3, the DNA is TGTGCCAGCAGCAGATCCTGGGGGCTAGCGGGAGGCACAGATACGCAGTATTTT.

This sequence joins TRBV2 and TRBJ2-7, with a weak D call TRBD2 (7 bases). The CDR3 contains 15 residues. The V end lost 5 bases, the J end lost 6 bases, and 20 bases lay between the germline ends. The germline CDR1 and CDR2 sequences are SNHLY and FYNNEI. This CDR3 is CASSRFVGGQAEQYF. CDR3 bases: TGTGCCAGCAGTAGATTTGTCGGGGGGCAGGCCGAGCAGTACTTC.

The chain uses TRBV11-2 and TRBJ2-2; TRBD1 aligns across 8 bases. CDR1 is SGHAT, CDR2 FQNNGV, per germline. There are 15 residues in the CDR3. After removal of 6 bases from V and 4 bases from J, the junction contained 7 bases not matched to a gene. CDR3 coding DNA: TGTGCCAGCAGGGCCCGACAGGGGAGCACCGGGGAGCTGTTTTTT. Its protein product is CASRARQGSTGELFF. Drawing the rest from reference TRBV11-2 and TRBJ2-2, the complete variable domain is EAGVAQSPRYKIIEKRQSVAFWCNPISGHATLYWYQQILGQGPKLLIQFQNNGVVDDSQLPKDRFSAERLKGVDSTLKIQPAKLEDSAVYLCASRARQGSTGELFFGEGSRLTVL.

J is TRBJ1-5 and V is TRBV7-9, with TRBD1 identical over 9 bases. The trim removed 4 bases at V and 7 bases at J, leaving 5 bases unmatched. The CDR3 loop spans 14 amino acids. Germline V gene data show CDR1 as SEHNR and CDR2 as FQNEAQ (reference sequence). The CDR3 DNA follows: TGTGCCAGCAGCTGGGGACAGGGCCGGCAGCCCCAGCATTTT. Translating gives CASSWGQGRQPQHF.